The clone carrying this T cell receptor (beta chain) occurred a few times. As yet, its antigen is unknown. This sample was taken from a study of cytomegalovirus exposure and HLA in healthy donors. Turning to the study itself: HLA-typed donors were the source of around 77 million unique TCRs held in an early data release. Regarding the study as a whole: Later analysis identified a missense DCLRE1C variant that was linked to TCR beta V- and J-gene trimming. Equally common other TCR beta chains were less clonally expanded than HLA-associated ones, a later analysis found. Cytomegalovirus association was listed for 150 to 200 TCR beta chains.

The germline gives CDR1 SGHRS, CDR2 YFSETQ. V shed 2 bases, J shed 10 bases, and the junction held 11 bases outside the gene matches. CDR3 size: 15 residues. Primers included in the PCR were 60 Vbeta and 13 Jbeta primers. Clones were read by immunoSEQ multiplex PCR, and TCRdb kept only the in-frame ones, dropping some. Here the sample spans some 160,000 clones, roughly 10% being singletons. V gene TRBV5-1 combines with J gene TRBJ1-1; 10 bases agree with TRBD1. Source material: PBMCs. This receptor was taken from a male donor in good health and CMV-seronegative. The CDR3 reads CASSFSRDRGSVAFF. The DNA for the CDR3 is TGCGCCAGCAGCTTTTCCCGGGACAGGGGATCGGTAGCTTTCTTT.